This TCR beta chain was sequenced for a study of human T cells and chemical hapten exposure. This CDR3 has 16 amino acids. Trimming cost V 0 bases and J 4 bases; bases outside gene matches: 6. Germline V gene sequence: CDR1 LGHNA, CDR2 YNFKEQ. TCRdb re-called the RACE reads through MiXCR, storing one row per CDR3 protein. The sample lists around 200,000 distinct CDR3 sequences, 30% occurring once. Time point given: pre-sensitization, week 0. Described treatment: therapeutic diphenylcyclopropenone sensitization with weekly scalp DPC. The sample was whole blood, taken in connection with sensitization to the hapten diphenylcyclopropenone (DPC). This clonotype was obtained from a woman younger than 45 with alopecia areata. Some clones in this sample may be carry-over from other donors' samples. This sequence joins TRBV4-2 and TRBJ2-3; 8 bases fit TRBD2. CDR3 sequence: CASSQETAGGADTQYF. CDR3 sequence (DNA): TGTGCCAGCAGCCAAGAGACGGCGGGAGGCGCAGATACGCAGTATTTT.